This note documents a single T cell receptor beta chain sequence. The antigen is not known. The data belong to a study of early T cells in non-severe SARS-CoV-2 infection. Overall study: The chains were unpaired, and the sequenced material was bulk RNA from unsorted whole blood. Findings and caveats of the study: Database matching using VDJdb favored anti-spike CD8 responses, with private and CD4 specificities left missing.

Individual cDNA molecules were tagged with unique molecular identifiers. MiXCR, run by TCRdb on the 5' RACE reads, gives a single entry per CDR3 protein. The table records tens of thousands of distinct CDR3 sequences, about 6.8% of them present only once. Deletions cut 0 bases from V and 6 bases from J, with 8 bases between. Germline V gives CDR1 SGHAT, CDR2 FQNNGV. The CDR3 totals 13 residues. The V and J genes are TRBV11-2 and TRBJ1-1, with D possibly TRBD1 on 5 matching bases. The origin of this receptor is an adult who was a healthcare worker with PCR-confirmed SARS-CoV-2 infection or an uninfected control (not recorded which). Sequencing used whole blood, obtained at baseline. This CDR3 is CASSLDRGAEAFF. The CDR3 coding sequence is TGTGCCAGCAGCTTAGATCGGGGGGCTGAAGCTTTCTTT.